This T cell receptor beta chain was retrieved from a study of Graves' ophthalmopathy and Graves' hyperthyroidism (dated by TCRdb to the late 2010s). A note on the overall study: Peripheral blood was collected at initial diagnosis, prior to any treatment. To explore V-J signatures that distinguish ophthalmopathy from hyperthyroidism, a discovery set of 90 to 100 patients was enrolled, made up of approximately 45 with ophthalmopathy and some 56 with stable hyperthyroidism. In 6 or 7 hyperthyroidism patients, T-cell repertoires of thyroid tissue and blood were compared. An independent validation cohort was composed of 18 hyperthyroidism patients and around 16 patients who later progressed from hyperthyroidism to ophthalmopathy. In total, around 130 blood samples were TCR-sequenced: 40 to 45 ophthalmopathy, around 75 hyperthyroidism and around 17 hyperthyroidism-to-ophthalmopathy patients. Following sampling, methimazole starting at 30 mg daily was administered to hyperthyroidism patients, and high-dose intravenous methylprednisolone was administered to ophthalmopathy patients. The study used TCR beta repertoire signatures to distinguish Graves' ophthalmopathy from Graves' hyperthyroidism and to predict progression to ophthalmopathy.

As concerns this clonotype: Its antigen is still unknown. Per-base quality was not reported, and no clone a single base away is much larger than it.

The full study reports these points: Among expanded thyroid clonotypes with frequency above 0.001, most also showed up in blood, which suggests that blood repertoires may reflect the thyroid immune response. In cross-validation, the 13-signature model distinguished ophthalmopathy from stable hyperthyroidism with 85% to 90% sensitivity and just under 84% specificity, and in the test set the corresponding values were approximately 79% and 70%. In validation, the model predicted ophthalmopathy progression with about 71% sensitivity and about 77% specificity; roughly eleven predicted patients were CT-confirmed with GO in a median of around 6.5 months. Sample size was not predetermined statistically, and investigators were not blinded to group allocation.

TCR beta CDR3 regions were amplified from RNA transcripts for repertoire sequencing. A first-round RT-PCR used HTBI primers with the Qiagen OneStep RT-PCR kit, followed by a second-round multiplex PCR, size selection and purification. Libraries were sequenced on an Illumina HiSeq2000 using paired-end 100 bp reads. The authors' pipeline ran thus. SOAPnuke was used to process the reads, throwing out any read that had adapters, had uncalled bases, had a mean Phred below 15, or lacked an exact constant-primer or identifier match. COPE v1.2.5 was used to merge high-quality paired reads. Clonotypes were defined as unique nucleotide sequences and were aligned to IMGT TRB V, D and J references using MiTCR v1.1. Only V-J combinations with frequency above 0.0001 were analysed, covering 99% to 99.2% of repertoires. For each V-J combination, a TCR clonal expansion and chaos score was defined as F50 clonal expansion divided by the chaos observed in the TCRdist matrix. Welch's t-statistics and random forest were used to reduce the features to some 13 V-J combinations, which were then used as input to a naive Bayes classifier. Thyroid-blood repertoire similarity was quantified with the Morisita-Horn index. In TCRdb, the public reads were trimmed at Q25 with fastp and aligned with MiXCR, with productive beta chains retained. Entries that share a CDR3 protein sequence are merged under the most common genes and DNA. The V and J calls shown here were made by TCRdb, not taken from the authors' results. The sample table contains almost 750,000 distinct CDR3 sequences; only one count was recorded for roughly two fifths of them. Of the sample, 44% falls within the top ten clones.

Ophthalmopathy patients were characterized by moderately to severely active disease, a Clinical Activity Score of at least 3, a NOSPECS grade of at least 4, and a disease duration under 3 months. Anyone with other autoimmune diseases, uncontrolled infections, pregnancy or lactation was excluded from the study. Diagnosis relied on clinical symptoms, serum thyroxine, TRAb, thyroid ultrasound and orbital computed tomography. Using Ficoll-Paque density gradient centrifugation, PBMCs were isolated from about 9.4 ml of fresh peripheral blood. Total RNA was extracted with Trizol reagent and quality-checked on an Agilent 2100 Bioanalyzer. The V end gives up 10 bases and the J end 4 bases, leaving 14 bases in the junction not matched to a gene. The germline V gene encodes CDR1 ENHRY and CDR2 SYGVKD. Measured from the cysteine to the phenylalanine, the CDR3 is 16 residues long. Only CDR3 DNA is held: 48 bases, read in frame from base 1.

The chain uses TRBV10-3 and TRBJ2-5, with 11 bases matching TRBD2. This TCR came from an adult man with Graves' ophthalmopathy. The specimen was peripheral blood. The CDR3: CASSPQLAGAVETQYF. At the DNA level, the sequence is TGTGCCAGCAGCCCCCAACTAGCGGGAGCGGTAGAGACCCAGTACTTC.